A selection of T cell receptor beta chains follows, all from one sample in a study of cytomegalovirus exposure and HLA in healthy donors. Measured with immunoSEQ multiplex PCR; TCRdb has only the in-frame clones, and not every one. This sample has about 210,000 clones, with around 79% found just once. Sequenced input: PBMCs. Every receptor here comes from a male donor in good health and CMV-seropositive. The CDR3 runs from the conserved cysteine through the conserved F or W. Each record gives: V gene, J gene, clone size, D gene, CDR3 DNA, CDR3 protein. D genes are given only for firm matches. Clone size is shown for a subset of rows, as once, few, many or a class of expanded clone.

>TRBV7-3|TRBJ1-1|-|TRBD1
TGTGCCAGCAGCTCCGCCGGGACAGGGGATACTGAAGCTTTCTTT
CASSSAGTGDTEAFF
>TRBV19|TRBJ2-7|-|-
TGTGCCAGTAAAGAAGGGCAGGGTCCCTACGAGCAGTACTTC
CASKEGQGPYEQYF
>TRBV7-8|TRBJ1-4|-|-
TGTGCCAGCGGACCCGCGGCGGGTAATGAAAAACTGTTTTTT
CASGPAAGNEKLFF
>TRBV7-2|TRBJ1-5|-|TRBD1
TGTGCCAGCAGCCAAAGACAGGGGCAGCCCCAGCATTTT
CASSQRQGQPQHF
>TRBV29-1|TRBJ1-1|-|-
TGCAGCGTTGCTGCCGGGACATCTTTAACTGAAGCTTTCTTT
CSVAAGTSLTEAFF
>TRBV7-3|TRBJ2-7|-|TRBD2
TGTGCCAGCAGCTCACCGACTAGCGGGAGTTACGAGCAGTACTTC
CASSSPTSGSYEQYF
>TRBV7-8|TRBJ2-7|-|TRBD1
TGTGCCAGCACCGATCCGGGACAGGGGGCGCGGGAAGAGCAGTACTTC
CASTDPGQGAREEQYF
>TRBV28|TRBJ1-5|-|-
TGTGCCAGCTGGGGGGGGGAAAGAAGGCAGCCCCAGCATTTT
CASWGGERRQPQHF
>TRBV7-3|TRBJ2-2|-|-
TGTGCCAGCAGCTTAATTTCCAGGGAGCTGTTTTTT
CASSLISRELFF
>TRBV10-3|TRBJ1-2|-|-
TGTGTCTCTCCGCGGGCTACCTACACCTTC
CVSPRATYTF
>TRBV9|TRBJ2-5|-|TRBD1
TGTGCCAGCAGCGAGGGATTCTCCTCAGGGGGTCAAGAGACCCAGTACTTC
CASSEGFSSGGQETQYF
>TRBV29-1|TRBJ2-7|-|-
TGCAGCGTTAAAGAGACTTACGAGCAGTACTTC
CSVKETYEQYF
>TRBV27|TRBJ1-4|few|-
TGTGCCAGCAGCCCTCTGCAGGGTAGTAGGGCAACTAATGAAAAACTGTTTTTT
CASSPLQGSRATNEKLFF
>TRBV25-1|TRBJ2-7|-|-
TGTGCCAGCAGTGATTCCGGTCAGCCCCGAGGCTCCTACGAGCAGTACTTC
CASSDSGQPRGSYEQYF
>TRBV9|TRBJ2-1|-|TRBD2
TGTGCCAGCAGCGTACATATAGGGACTAGCGGGAGGGTGGATGAGCAGTTCTTC
CASSVHIGTSGRVDEQFF
>TRBV15|TRBJ1-5|-|-
TGTGCCACCTCTGTTAGGAGCGATCAGCCCCAGCATTTT
CATSVRSDQPQHF
>TRBV5-8|TRBJ1-1|-|TRBD1
TGTGCCAGCAGCTTGGGAACAGGGGGTCTGACGGACACTGAAGCTTTCTTT
CASSLGTGGLTDTEAFF
>TRBV18|TRBJ2-7|once|TRBD1
TGTGCCAGCTCACTTCCGGGACAGGGAACCTACGAGCAGTACTTC
CASSLPGQGTYEQYF
>TRBV6-5|TRBJ1-1|-|-
TGTGCCAGCACCGTCCGGGTGAACACTGAAGCTTTCTTT
CASTVRVNTEAFF
>TRBV2|TRBJ2-5|-|TRBD2
TGTGCCAGTACGCGGGAGGGGGCCCGAGAGACCCAGTACTTC
CASTREGARETQYF
>TRBV28|TRBJ2-7|-|TRBD1
TGTGCCAGCAGCCGAGCTCCGACAGGGTCATACGAGCAGTACTTC
CASSRAPTGSYEQYF
>TRBV18|TRBJ1-1|-|-
TGTGCCAGCTCACCACCGGCCGGGATCGGGAACACTGAAGCTTTCTTT
CASSPPAGIGNTEAFF
>TRBV28|TRBJ2-3|-|-
TGTGCCAGCAGGAGATCCACTAGCACAGATACGCAGTATTTT
CASRRSTSTDTQYF
>TRBV9|TRBJ1-4|-|TRBD1
TGTGCCAGCAGCGTAAGGACAGGGGGGGTTGAAAAACTGTTTTTT
CASSVRTGGVEKLFF
>TRBV18|TRBJ2-7|-|-
TGTGCCAGCTCACTGGATATCGGAGACGAGCAGTACTTC
CASSLDIGDEQYF
>TRBV7-2|TRBJ1-2|-|-
TGTGCCAGCAGCTTAGGAGCTCCGGGTACCGGCTATGGCTACACCTTC
CASSLGAPGTGYGYTF
>TRBV19|TRBJ2-4|-|-
TGTGCCAGCCGGACAGACACCAAAAACATTCAGTACTTC
CASRTDTKNIQYF
>TRBV5-1|TRBJ1-5|-|-
TGCGCCAGCAGCTTGGGTGGAGGCAATCAGCCCCAGCATTTT
CASSLGGGNQPQHF
>TRBV5-4|TRBJ2-7|-|TRBD2
TGTGCCAGCAGACTAGCGGGGGCCTACGAGCAGTACTTC
CASRLAGAYEQYF
>TRBV7-3|TRBJ2-5|-|TRBD1
TGTGCCAGCAGCGTAGGGACAGGCGATAAAGAGACCCAGTACTTC
CASSVGTGDKETQYF
>TRBV30|TRBJ2-1|-|TRBD2
TGTGCCTGGAACGTCCTAGCGGGAGTCTTCGATGAGCAGTTCTTC
CAWNVLAGVFDEQFF
>TRBV10-3|TRBJ1-5|-|-
TGTGCCATCAGCTCCGGGAGTGATCAGCCCCAGCATTTT
CAISSGSDQPQHF
>TRBV7-3|TRBJ2-7|-|TRBD2
TGTGCCAGCAGCTTAAACGGGCTAGCGGGAGGCGAGCAGTACTTC
CASSLNGLAGGEQYF
>TRBV7-3|TRBJ2-7|-|TRBD2
TGTGCCAGCAGCCCCGGGACTAGCGGGGACGAGCAGTACTTC
CASSPGTSGDEQYF
>TRBV7-8|TRBJ2-7|-|-
TGTGCCAGCTCCGTTGACTACGAGCAGTACTTC
CASSVDYEQYF
>TRBV5-4|TRBJ2-7|-|TRBD1
TGTGCCAGCAGCTTCGGCGGACAGGGTATATACGAGCAGTACTTC
CASSFGGQGIYEQYF
>TRBV5-4|TRBJ2-5|-|TRBD2
TGTGCCAGCAGCTTATATAGCGGGGGGGCGGGTGAGCAGTACTTC
CASSLYSGGAGEQYF
>TRBV7-2|TRBJ1-6|-|-
TGTGCCAGCAGCTTAGCGGGGGGAGCCTATAATTCACCCCTCCACTTT
CASSLAGGAYNSPLHF
>TRBV4-3|TRBJ2-1|-|TRBD2
TGCGCCAGCAGCCAAAAGGGGGGACTAGCGGGAGGGAGCTCCTACAATGAGCAGTTCTTC
CASSQKGGLAGGSSYNEQFF
>TRBV6-5|TRBJ2-7|-|-
TGTGCCAGCAGTTCGACGACAGGAGCCCTCCCCTACGAGCAGTACTTC
CASSSTTGALPYEQYF
>TRBV5-1|TRBJ2-5|few|TRBD1
TGCGCCAGCAGCTTGGGTCGGATAGGACAGGTCGCGGAGACCCAGTACTTC
CASSLGRIGQVAETQYF
>TRBV11-3|TRBJ2-2|few|-
TGTGCCAGCAGCCCGTACACCGGGGAGCTGTTTTTT
CASSPYTGELFF
>TRBV4-1|TRBJ1-6|-|TRBD1
TGCGCCAGCAGCCGAGACAGGGTGCAGAATTCACCCCTCCACTTT
CASSRDRVQNSPLHF
>TRBV2|TRBJ2-7|-|TRBD2
TGTGCCAGCTCCAGCGGGGGGCCCTACGAGCAGTACTTC
CASSSGGPYEQYF